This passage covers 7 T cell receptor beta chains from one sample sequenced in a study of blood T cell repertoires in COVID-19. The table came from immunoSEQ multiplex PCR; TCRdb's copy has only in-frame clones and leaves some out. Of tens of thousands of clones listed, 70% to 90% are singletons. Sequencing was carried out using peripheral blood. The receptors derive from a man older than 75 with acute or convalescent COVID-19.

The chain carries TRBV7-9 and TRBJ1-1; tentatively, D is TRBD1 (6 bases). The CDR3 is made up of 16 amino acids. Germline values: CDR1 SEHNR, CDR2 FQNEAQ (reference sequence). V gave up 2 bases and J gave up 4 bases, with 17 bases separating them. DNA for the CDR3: TGTGCCAGCAGCTTACCCCCCCCAGGGGCGGGCACTGAAGCTTTCTTT. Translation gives CASSLPPPGAGTEAFF.

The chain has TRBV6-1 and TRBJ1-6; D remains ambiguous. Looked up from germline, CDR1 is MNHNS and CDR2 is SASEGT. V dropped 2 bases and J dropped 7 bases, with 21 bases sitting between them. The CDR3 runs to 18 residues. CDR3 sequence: CASSEHAPSLRENSPLHF. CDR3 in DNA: TGTGCCAGCAGTGAACATGCCCCTTCTCTCCGAGAAAATTCACCCCTCCACTTT.

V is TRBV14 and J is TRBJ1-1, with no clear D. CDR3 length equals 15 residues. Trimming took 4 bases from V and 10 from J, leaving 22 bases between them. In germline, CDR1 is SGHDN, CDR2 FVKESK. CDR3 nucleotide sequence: TGTGCCAGCAGCCCCCAAGATCTGGTAGCGGGTCTAGCTTTCTTT. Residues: CASSPQDLVAGLAFF.

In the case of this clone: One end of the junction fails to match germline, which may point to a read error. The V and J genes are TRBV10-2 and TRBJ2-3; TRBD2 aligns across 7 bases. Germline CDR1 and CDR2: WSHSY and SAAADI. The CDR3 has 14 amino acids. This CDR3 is CASTERGYTDTQYF. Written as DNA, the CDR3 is TGCGCCAGCACTGAGCGGGGATACACAGATACGCAGTATTTT.

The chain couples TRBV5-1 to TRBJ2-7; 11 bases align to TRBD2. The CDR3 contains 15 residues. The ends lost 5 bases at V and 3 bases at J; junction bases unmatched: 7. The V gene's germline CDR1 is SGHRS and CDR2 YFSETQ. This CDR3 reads CASRRPGTSGYEQYF. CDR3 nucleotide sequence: TGCGCCAGCAGGCGACCCGGGACTAGCGGCTACGAGCAGTACTTC.

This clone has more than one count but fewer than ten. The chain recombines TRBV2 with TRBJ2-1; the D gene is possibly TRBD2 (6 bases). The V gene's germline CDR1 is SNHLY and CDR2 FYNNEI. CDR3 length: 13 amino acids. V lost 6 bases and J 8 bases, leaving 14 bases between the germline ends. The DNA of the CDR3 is TGTGCCAGCAGGCTGGGCAGGGACTATGAGCAGTTCTTC. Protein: CASRLGRDYEQFF.

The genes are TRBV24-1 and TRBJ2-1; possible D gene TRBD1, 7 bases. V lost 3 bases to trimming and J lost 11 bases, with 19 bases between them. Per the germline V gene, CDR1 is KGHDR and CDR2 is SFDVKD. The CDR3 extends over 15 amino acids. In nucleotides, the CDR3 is TGTGCCACCAGTGATGCGGGACAGCCTCCTAAGAAGCAGTTCTTC. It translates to CATSDAGQPPKKQFF.